A selection of T cell receptor beta chains follows, all from one sample in a study of T cells after yellow fever vaccination. TCRdb independently ran MiXCR on the 5' RACE reads; one entry per CDR3 protein. The sample carries some 30,000 distinct CDR3 sequences, 3.5% to 5% recorded once. Here the sequenced sample was CD8+ T cells sorted from PBMCs, taken 5 days after the yellow fever booster vaccination. The receptors derive from a man aged 25-45 years who received the YFV17D yellow fever vaccine. The CDR3 runs from the conserved cysteine through the conserved F or W. D genes are given only for firm matches. A clone size is listed for some rows: how often the clone was seen (once, few, many), or a class if it is expanded.

D gene,J gene,V gene,clone size,CDR3 length,CDR3 protein,CDR3 DNA
.,TRBJ2-7,TRBV11-2,many,13,CASSLSSGYEQYF,TGTGCCAGCAGCTTATCTTCTGGCTACGAGCAGTACTTC
.,TRBJ2-5,TRBV11-2,many,15,CASSSSGTAKETQYF,TGTGCCAGCTCCTCTTCCGGGACGGCTAAGGAGACCCAGTACTTC
.,TRBJ2-7,TRBV20-1,many,14,CSATPGLTNYEQYF,TGCAGTGCTACCCCGGGACTTACAAATTACGAGCAGTACTTC
TRBD1,TRBJ1-1,TRBV12-3/TRBV12-4,many,14,CASSSGQGGTEAFF,TGTGCCAGCAGTTCGGGACAGGGAGGTACTGAAGCTTTCTTT
TRBD1,TRBJ2-1,TRBV20-1,few,17,CSVKAFRPGQGISEQFF,TGCAGTGTTAAGGCCTTCCGGCCGGGACAGGGGATCAGTGAGCAGTTCTTC
.,TRBJ1-4,TRBV6-5,many,14,CAVGQMGANEKLFF,TGTGCCGTCGGGCAAATGGGGGCTAATGAAAAACTGTTTTTT
TRBD2,TRBJ2-1,TRBV6-5,many,14,CASSYSGLDNEQFF,TGTGCCAGCAGTTACTCGGGACTAGACAATGAGCAGTTCTTC
TRBD1,TRBJ2-7,TRBV27,many,20,CASRASTGTGPGGNSYEQYF,TGTGCCAGCCGGGCTTCGACCGGGACAGGCCCGGGTGGCAACTCCTACGAGCAGTACTTC
.,TRBJ1-2,TRBV13,few,16,CASRLWGHLSNYGYTF,TGTGCCAGCAGGTTATGGGGACACCTTTCTAACTATGGCTACACCTTC
.,TRBJ2-2,TRBV29-1,many,13,CSVVLPNTGELFF,TGCAGCGTTGTTCTACCGAACACCGGGGAGCTGTTTTTT
TRBD2,TRBJ2-1,TRBV28,many,16,CASSLEASGRNNEQFF,TGTGCCAGCAGTTTAGAGGCTAGCGGGAGAAACAATGAGCAGTTCTTC
.,TRBJ2-7,TRBV10-3,few,11,CAISEPHEQYF,TGTGCCATCAGTGAGCCTCACGAGCAGTACTTC
TRBD2,TRBJ2-1,TRBV11-2,.,18,CASSSLPGLAGVIQEQFF,TGTGCCAGCAGCTCTCTTCCAGGACTAGCGGGAGTAATACAGGAGCAGTTCTTC
.,TRBJ2-5,TRBV25-1,many,12,CASSDPKGTQYF,TGTGCCAGCAGTGATCCTAAAGGGACCCAGTACTTC
.,TRBJ1-4,TRBV6-2/TRBV6-3,few,16,CASSYPPSVAGEKLFF,TGTGCCAGCAGTTACCCGCCGTCGGTGGCCGGGGAAAAACTGTTTTTT
.,TRBJ2-2,TRBV9,.,15,CASSPEGTSTGELFF,TGTGCCAGCAGCCCTGAAGGGACGAGCACCGGGGAGCTGTTTTTT
TRBD2,TRBJ2-7,TRBV5-1,many,15,CASSFAVSGRDEQYF,TGCGCCAGCAGCTTCGCCGTCAGCGGGAGGGACGAGCAGTACTTC
.,TRBJ1-4,TRBV5-1,many,17,CASSFRPGGSLNEKLFF,TGCGCCAGCAGCTTTCGCCCCGGGGGAAGCCTAAATGAAAAACTGTTTTTT
TRBD1,TRBJ1-1,TRBV10-3,many,15,CAISRDRVTNTEAFF,TGTGCCATCTCCCGGGACAGGGTAACGAACACTGAAGCTTTCTTT
TRBD2,TRBJ2-3,TRBV19,.,17,CASSIGRLADSTDTQYF,TGTGCCAGTAGTATAGGACGCCTAGCGGATAGCACAGATACGCAGTATTTT
TRBD1,TRBJ2-1,TRBV11-2,many,15,CASSLGTGVGNEQFF,TGTGCCAGCAGCTTAGGGACAGGGGTTGGCAATGAGCAGTTCTTC
.,TRBJ1-1,TRBV19,many,11,CASSGGAEAFF,TGTGCCAGTAGTGGGGGTGCTGAAGCTTTCTTT
.,TRBJ1-1,TRBV7-2,medium-sized,14,CASSLGLPPNEAFF,TGTGCCAGCAGCTTAGGGCTTCCACCCAACGAAGCTTTCTTT
.,TRBJ2-7,TRBV29-1,many,15,CSARGTALESYEQYF,TGCAGCGCCCGGGGGACTGCTTTGGAGTCCTACGAGCAGTACTTC
.,TRBJ2-1,TRBV12-3/TRBV12-4,many,13,CASTPGVNNEQFF,TGTGCCAGCACCCCAGGGGTTAACAATGAGCAGTTCTTC
TRBD1,TRBJ1-2,TRBV12-3/TRBV12-4,many,13,CASSLTGYYGYTF,TGTGCCAGCAGTCTGACAGGGTACTATGGCTACACCTTC
TRBD1,TRBJ2-1,TRBV6-2/TRBV6-3,many,15,CASSPDTGAPMEQFF,TGTGCCAGCAGTCCCGATACAGGGGCCCCTATGGAGCAGTTCTTC
.,TRBJ1-1,TRBV6-2/TRBV6-3,many,14,CASSLNRINTEAFF,TGTGCCAGCAGTCTGAACCGGATAAACACTGAAGCTTTCTTT